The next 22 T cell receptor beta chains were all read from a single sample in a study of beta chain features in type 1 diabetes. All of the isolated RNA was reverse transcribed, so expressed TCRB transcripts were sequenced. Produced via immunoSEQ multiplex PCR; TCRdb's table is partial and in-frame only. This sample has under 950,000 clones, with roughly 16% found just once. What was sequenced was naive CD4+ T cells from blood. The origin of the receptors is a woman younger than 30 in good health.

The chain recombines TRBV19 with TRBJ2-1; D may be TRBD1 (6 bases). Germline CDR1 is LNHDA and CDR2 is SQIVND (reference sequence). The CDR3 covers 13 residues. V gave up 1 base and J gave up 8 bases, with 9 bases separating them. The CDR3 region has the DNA TGTGCCAGTAGTATAGGGACAGCCGATGAGCAGTTCTTC. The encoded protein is CASSIGTADEQFF. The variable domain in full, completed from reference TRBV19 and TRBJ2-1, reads DGGITQSPKYLFRKEGQNVTLSCEQNLNHDAMYWYRQDPGQGLRLIYYSQIVNDFQKGDIAEGYSVSREKKESFPLTVTSAQKNPTAFYLCASSIGTADEQFFGPGTRLTVL.

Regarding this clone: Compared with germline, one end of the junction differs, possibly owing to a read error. CDR3 DNA: TGTGCCAGCAGCTTCGGACTAGCGGCAACTCCAACACACTTC. Amino acids: CASSFGLAATPTHF. V and J are TRBV7-2 and TRBJ2-7, with 10 nucleotides matching TRBD2. This CDR3 is 14 amino acids long. Germline V gene data show CDR1 as SGHTA and CDR2 as FQGNSA.

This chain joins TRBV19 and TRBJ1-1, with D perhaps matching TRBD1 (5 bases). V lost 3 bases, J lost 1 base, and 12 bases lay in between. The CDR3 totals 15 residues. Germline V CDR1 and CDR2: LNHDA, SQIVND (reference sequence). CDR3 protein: CASSITDRRNTEAFF. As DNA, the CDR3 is TGTGCCAGTAGTATCACAGACAGACGGAACACTGAAGCTTTCTTT.

CDR3 sequence: CASSLNSATNEKLFF. CDR3 DNA: TGTGCCAGCAGCTTAAATTCAGCTACTAATGAAAAACTGTTTTTT. The genes are TRBV7-2 and TRBJ1-4; no clear D. This CDR3 is built from 15 residues. Germline V gene lookup returns CDR1 SGHTA and CDR2 FQGNSA. The V gene lost 2 bases and the J gene lost 2 bases, with 9 bases spanning the gap.

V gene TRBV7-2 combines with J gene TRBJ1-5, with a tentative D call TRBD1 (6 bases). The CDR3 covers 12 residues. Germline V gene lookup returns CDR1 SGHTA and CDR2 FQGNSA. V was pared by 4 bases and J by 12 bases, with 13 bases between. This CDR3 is CASSSEWTVQHF. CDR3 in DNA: TGTGCCAGCAGCTCGGAATGGACAGTCCAGCATTTT. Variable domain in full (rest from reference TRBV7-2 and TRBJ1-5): GAGVSQSPSNKVTEKGKDVELRCDPISGHTALYWYRQSLGQGLEFLIYFQGNSAPDKSGLPSDRFSAERTGGSVSTLTIQRTQQEDSAVYLCASSSEWTVQHFGDGTRLSIL.

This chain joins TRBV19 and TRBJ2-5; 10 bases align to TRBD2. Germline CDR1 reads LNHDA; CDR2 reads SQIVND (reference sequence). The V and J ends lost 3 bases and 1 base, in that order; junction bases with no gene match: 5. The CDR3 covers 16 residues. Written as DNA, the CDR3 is TGTGCCAGTAGTATTTTGGTAGCGGGAGGCCAAGAGACCCAGTACTTC. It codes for CASSILVAGGQETQYF.

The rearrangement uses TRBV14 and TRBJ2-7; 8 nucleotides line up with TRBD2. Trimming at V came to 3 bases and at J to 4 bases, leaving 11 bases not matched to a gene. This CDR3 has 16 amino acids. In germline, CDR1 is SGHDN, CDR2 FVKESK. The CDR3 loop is CASSHLPGGGPYEQYF. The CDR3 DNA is TGTGCCAGCAGCCACTTACCCGGGGGGGGTCCATACGAGCAGTACTTC.

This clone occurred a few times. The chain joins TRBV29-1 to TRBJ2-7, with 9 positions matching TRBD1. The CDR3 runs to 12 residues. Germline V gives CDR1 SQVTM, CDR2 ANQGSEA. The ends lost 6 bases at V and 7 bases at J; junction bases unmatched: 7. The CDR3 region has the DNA TGCAGCGTCAACAGGGGGCGAGGGGAGCAGTACTTC. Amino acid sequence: CSVNRGRGEQYF.

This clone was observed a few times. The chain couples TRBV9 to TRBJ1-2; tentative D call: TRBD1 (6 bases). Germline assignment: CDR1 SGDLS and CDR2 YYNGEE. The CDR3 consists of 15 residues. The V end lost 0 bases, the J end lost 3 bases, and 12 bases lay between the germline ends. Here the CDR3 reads CASSVGPGADYGYTF. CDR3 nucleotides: TGTGCCAGCAGCGTAGGTCCGGGGGCGGACTATGGCTACACCTTC.

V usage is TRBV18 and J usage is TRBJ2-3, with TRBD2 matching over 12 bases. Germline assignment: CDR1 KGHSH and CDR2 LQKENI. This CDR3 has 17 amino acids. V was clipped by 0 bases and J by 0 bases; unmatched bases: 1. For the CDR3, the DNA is TGTGCCAGCTCACCACCGGGACTAGCGGGTAGCACAGATACGCAGTATTTT. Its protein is CASSPPGLAGSTDTQYF.

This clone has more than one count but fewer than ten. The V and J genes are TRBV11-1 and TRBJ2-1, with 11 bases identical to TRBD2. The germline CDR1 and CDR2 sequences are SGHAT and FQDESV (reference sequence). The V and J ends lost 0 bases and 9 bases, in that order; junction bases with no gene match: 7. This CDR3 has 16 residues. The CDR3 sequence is CASSLAFSGRAGEQFF. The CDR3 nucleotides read TGTGCCAGCAGCTTAGCGTTTAGCGGGAGGGCAGGTGAGCAGTTCTTC.

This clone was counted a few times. The CDR3 sequence is CASSPHGGAEAFF. The CDR3 nucleotides are TGTGCCAGCAGCCCTCACGGGGGGGCGGAAGCTTTCTTT. This chain uses TRBV7-9 with TRBJ1-1, with D maybe TRBD1 (6 bases). V was cut by 5 bases and J by 8 bases, with 15 bases left in between. Germline CDR1 SEHNR, CDR2 FQNEAQ (reference sequence). The CDR3 runs to 13 residues.

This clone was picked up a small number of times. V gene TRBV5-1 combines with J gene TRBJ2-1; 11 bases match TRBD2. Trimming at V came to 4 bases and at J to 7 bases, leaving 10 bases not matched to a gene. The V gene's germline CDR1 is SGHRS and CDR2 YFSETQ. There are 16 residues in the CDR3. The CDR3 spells CASSDLAGGPRNEQFF. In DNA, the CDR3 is TGCGCCAGCAGCGACCTAGCGGGAGGCCCTCGGAATGAGCAGTTCTTC.

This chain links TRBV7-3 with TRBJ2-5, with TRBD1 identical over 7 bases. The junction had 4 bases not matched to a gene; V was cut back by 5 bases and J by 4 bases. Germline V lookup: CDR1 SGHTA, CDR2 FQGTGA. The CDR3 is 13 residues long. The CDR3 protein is CASSTYRGETQYF. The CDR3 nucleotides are TGTGCCAGCAGCACATACAGGGGAGAGACCCAGTACTTC.

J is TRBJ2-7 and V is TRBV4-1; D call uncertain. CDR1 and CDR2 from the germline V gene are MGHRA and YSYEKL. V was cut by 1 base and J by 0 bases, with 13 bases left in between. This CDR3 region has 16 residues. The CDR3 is CASSQGVVGNSYEQYF. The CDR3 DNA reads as TGCGCCAGCAGCCAAGGGGTAGTGGGCAACTCCTACGAGCAGTACTTC.

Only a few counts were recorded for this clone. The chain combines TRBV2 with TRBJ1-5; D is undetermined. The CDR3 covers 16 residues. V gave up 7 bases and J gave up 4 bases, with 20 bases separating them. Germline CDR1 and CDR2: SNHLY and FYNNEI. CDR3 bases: TGTGCCAGCAATCCGGTTAGTTTTAGTCCGAATCAGCCCCAGCATTTT. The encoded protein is CASNPVSFSPNQPQHF.

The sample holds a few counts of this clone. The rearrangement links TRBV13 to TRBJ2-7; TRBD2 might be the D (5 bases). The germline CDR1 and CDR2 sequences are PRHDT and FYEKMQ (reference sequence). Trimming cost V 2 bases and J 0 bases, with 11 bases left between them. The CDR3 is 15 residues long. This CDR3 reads CASSLLEGFSYEQYF. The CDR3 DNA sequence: TGTGCCAGCAGCTTACTCGAGGGTTTCTCCTACGAGCAGTACTTC.

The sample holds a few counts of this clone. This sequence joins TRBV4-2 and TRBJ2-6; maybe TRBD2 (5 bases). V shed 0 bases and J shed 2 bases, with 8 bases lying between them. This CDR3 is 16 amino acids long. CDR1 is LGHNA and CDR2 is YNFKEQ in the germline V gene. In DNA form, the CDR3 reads TGTGCCAGCAGCCAAGATCGGCGGGCTGGGGCCAACGTCCTGACTTTC. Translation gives CASSQDRRAGANVLTF.

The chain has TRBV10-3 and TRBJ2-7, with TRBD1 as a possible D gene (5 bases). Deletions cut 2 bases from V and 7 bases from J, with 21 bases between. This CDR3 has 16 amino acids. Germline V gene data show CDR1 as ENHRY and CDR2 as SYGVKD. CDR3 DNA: TGTGCCATCAGTGAGGGTCCGATGCAGGGCGAGGAGGAGCAGTACTTC. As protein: CAISEGPMQGEEEQYF.

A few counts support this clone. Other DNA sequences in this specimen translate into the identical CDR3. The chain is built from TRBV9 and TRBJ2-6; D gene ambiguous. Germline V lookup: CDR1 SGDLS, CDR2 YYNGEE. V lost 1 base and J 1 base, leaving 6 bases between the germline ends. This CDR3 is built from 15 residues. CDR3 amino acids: CASSVPGSGANVLTF. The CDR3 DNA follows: TGTGCCAGCAGCGTACCGGGTTCTGGGGCCAACGTCCTGACTTTC.

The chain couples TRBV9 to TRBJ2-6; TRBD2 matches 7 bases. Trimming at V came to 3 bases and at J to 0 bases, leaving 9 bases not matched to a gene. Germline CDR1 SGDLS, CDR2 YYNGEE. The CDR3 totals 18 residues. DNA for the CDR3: TGTGCCAGCAGCGGCCGGCAACGGGAGGACTCTGGGGCCAACGTCCTGACTTTC. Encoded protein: CASSGRQREDSGANVLTF.

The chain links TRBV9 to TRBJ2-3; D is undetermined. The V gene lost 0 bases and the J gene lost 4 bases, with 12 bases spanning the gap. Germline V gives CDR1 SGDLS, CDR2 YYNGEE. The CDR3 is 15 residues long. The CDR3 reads CASSVEKTSADTQYF. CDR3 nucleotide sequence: TGTGCCAGCAGCGTAGAGAAGACGAGCGCAGATACGCAGTATTTT.